The T cell receptor beta chain described here comes from a study of T cells in Graves' hyperthyroidism and ophthalmopathy (dated by TCRdb to about 2019). For the wider study: Peripheral blood was collected at initial diagnosis, before any treatment. To identify distinguishing TCR V-J signatures, a discovery cohort of around 100 patients was used, comprising some 45 with Graves' ophthalmopathy and roughly 60 with stable Graves' hyperthyroidism. Prospective prediction of ophthalmopathy was tested in an independent validation cohort of fewer than 20 hyperthyroidism patients and 15 to 17 patients who later progressed to ophthalmopathy. The 75 to 100 discovery patients were divided at random into training and test sets in a 7:3 ratio. Thyroid tissue and blood T-cell repertoires from more than 5 Graves' hyperthyroidism patients were also compared in the study. Once sampling was done, hyperthyroidism patients were given methimazole at a starting dose of 30 mg daily, whereas ophthalmopathy patients were given high-dose intravenous methylprednisolone. The paper reports TCR Vbeta CDR3 sequencing of some 140 peripheral blood samples: around 41 ophthalmopathy, around 80 hyperthyroidism and around 17 progressor patients.

TCR beta CDR3 regions were amplified from RNA transcripts. For the first round of RT-PCR on the TCR CDR3, the HTBI primer set was used together with the Qiagen OneStep RT-PCR kit. A second multiplex PCR round built the libraries, followed by size selection and purification. Paired-end sequencing of the libraries was performed with 100 bp reads on an Illumina HiSeq2000. As for the original processing: SOAPnuke was used to process the raw data, removing reads that contained adapters or uncalled bases, had a mean Phred below 15, or lacked an exact match to the constant primer or identifier. High-quality paired reads were merged with COPE v1.2.5, and unique nucleotide sequences were defined as clonotypes. MiTCR v1.1 was used to align the clonotypes against IMGT TRBV, TRBD and TRBJ reference segments. Only V-J combinations with frequency above 0.0001, covering about 99% of repertoires, were analysed. The TCS score was defined as F50 (clonal expansion) divided by E x V (chaos), with BLOSUM62-based TCRdist calculated between CDR3 peptides within each V-J. Welch's t-statistics and random forest reduced 514 V-J features to 10 to 15, which were used in a naive Bayes classifier (R e1071). The raw public data were reprocessed by TCRdb itself: fastp quality trimming at Q25, MiXCR clonotype calling, in-frame beta chains only. Merged by CDR3 protein, the rows form single entries marked with the most common genes and DNA. V and J calls and clone size were set by TCRdb, not the authors. The sample records more than 75,000 distinct CDR3 sequences, over 50% of which are singletons. Jointly, the top ten make up 27% of the sample.

CDR1 and CDR2 (LNHNV, YYDKDF) derive from the germline V gene (reference sequence). Reading from cysteine to phenylalanine, the CDR3 counts 14 amino acids. The read is trimmed to its CDR3 DNA, 42 bases read in frame from base 1. V and J lose 3 bases and 3 bases, and a span of 12 bases separates them. General conclusions and limits of the study: Most expanded thyroid clonotypes (frequency above 0.001) were also detected in blood, a finding suggesting that blood repertoires may reflect thyroid immune responses. A model built on a 13 V-J signature distinguished ophthalmopathy from stable hyperthyroidism, reaching about 88% sensitivity and under 84% specificity in cross-validation and 80%/75% in testing. No statistical method was used to set the sample size in advance, and investigators knew the group allocation. During validation, the model predicted progression to ophthalmopathy a median of around six months ahead of onset, with around 70% sensitivity and about 72% specificity.

Stable Graves' hyperthyroidism was defined as the absence of progression to ophthalmopathy over 18 months of follow-up. Hyperthyroidism patients were newly diagnosed, with disease duration under 2 months, and aged 18 to 65 years. Any patient with an uncontrolled infection, another autoimmune disease, pregnancy or lactation was excluded. Diagnoses were based on clinical symptoms, serum thyroxine and TRAb, thyroid ultrasound and orbital computed tomography. PBMCs were isolated from 7.5 to 10 ml of fresh peripheral blood by Ficoll-Paque density gradient centrifugation. Total RNA was extracted using Trizol reagent, and RNA quality was assessed on an Agilent 2100 Bioanalyzer. Details on this clonotype: It has no known antigen specificity. No per-base quality is available; no much larger clone lies one base away.

Sequenced sample: blood. The chain was built from TRBV15 and TRBJ2-7; the D gene lacks a confident call. The source of this sequence is a woman in her forties with Graves' hyperthyroidism. The DNA is as follows: TGTGCCACCAGCAGCTGGACCGACGACTACGAGCAGTACTTC. Its protein product is CATSSWTDDYEQYF.